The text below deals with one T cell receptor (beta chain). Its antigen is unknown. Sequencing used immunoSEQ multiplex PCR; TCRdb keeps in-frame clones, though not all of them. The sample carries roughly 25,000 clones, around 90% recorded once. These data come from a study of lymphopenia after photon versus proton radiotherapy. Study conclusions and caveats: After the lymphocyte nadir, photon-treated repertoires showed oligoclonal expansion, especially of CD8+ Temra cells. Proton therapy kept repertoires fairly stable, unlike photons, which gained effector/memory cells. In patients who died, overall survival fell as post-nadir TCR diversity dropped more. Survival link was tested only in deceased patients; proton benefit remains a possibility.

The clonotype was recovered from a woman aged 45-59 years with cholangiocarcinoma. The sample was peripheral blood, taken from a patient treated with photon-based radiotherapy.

CDR3 coding DNA: TGTGCCAGCAGTCCCCCTTCGCGGGGGGGCCTGAGGAAGACCCAGTACTTC. The encoded protein is CASSPPSRGGLRKTQYF. This chain connects TRBV28 to TRBJ2-5, with TRBD2 matching 9 bases. Germline CDR1 MDHEN, CDR2 SYDVKM. This CDR3 region has 17 residues. The ends lost 5 bases at V and 6 bases at J; junction bases unmatched: 16.